This paragraph covers one TCR beta chain sequence. Its antigen is still unknown. This sample was included in a study of T cell responses to AZD1222 COVID-19 vaccine. Whole-study results and caveats: Donors were chiefly white British, with a greater number of females, and clonal diversity was perhaps underestimated.

The CDR3 runs 16 residues. Germline CDR1 reads SGDLS; CDR2 reads YYNGEE. With 3 bases removed from V and 0 bases from J, the gap between germline ends came to 16 bases. Assay used: immunoSEQ multiplex PCR; TCRdb lists only in-frame clones, some missing. Of 150,000 to 200,000 clones listed, just over 85% are singletons. Material: peripheral blood, obtained 28 days after the second AZD1222 dose. The receptor was isolated from an adult who received the AZD1222 COVID-19 vaccine. The chain recombines TRBV9 with TRBJ2-7, with D perhaps TRBD1 (6 bases). CDR3 region: CASSAAGDRPSYEQYF. CDR3 nucleotide sequence: TGTGCCAGCAGCGCAGCCGGAGACAGGCCCTCCTACGAGCAGTACTTC. The whole variable domain, remainder taken from reference TRBV9 and TRBJ2-7, is DSGVTQTPKHLITATGQRVTLRCSPRSGDLSVYWYQQSLDQGLQFLIQYYNGEERAKGNILERFSAQQFPDLHSELNLSSLELGDSALYFCASSAAGDRPSYEQYFGPGTRLTVT.